One sample yielded the 31 T cell receptor beta chains listed below, sequenced in a study of T-cell memory formation after mild COVID-19 (dated by TCRdb to the early 2020s). The library was made by 5' RACE. This sample was sequenced with an Illumina NovaSeq 6000. The raw public reads went through TCRdb reprocessing: fastp at Q25, MiXCR clone calling, in-frame beta chains kept. All rows with the same CDR3 protein become a single entry with the most common DNA and genes. For this sample the table gives under 300,000 distinct CDR3 sequences, of which 8.2% were detected only once. Of the sample, around a fifth is held by the ten largest clones. Sequencing was performed on PBMCs or a T cell subset sorted from them (not recorded which). The receptor set was obtained from a man between 18 and 29 years old who had mild COVID-19 (a few samples of this study predate the infection). The sample titles of this study are shuffled in the database, so cell type and time point are left out; the donor was told from shared clones.

The chain carries TRBV20-1 and TRBJ1-1; D perhaps matches TRBD1 (5 bases). The CDR3 runs to 11 residues. Germline V gene lookup returns CDR1 DFQATT and CDR2 SNEGSKA (reference sequence). In DNA, the CDR3 is TGCAGGGGGGAGGATAACACTGAAGCTTTCTTT. Translating gives CRGEDNTEAFF.

This clonotype showed up many times. This chain joins TRBV4-2 and TRBJ2-7; D gene unclear. CDR1 is LGHNA and CDR2 is YNFKEQ in the germline V gene. V was shortened by 1 base and J by 0 bases, with 7 bases between the two germline ends. This CDR3 is 14 amino acids long. DNA for the CDR3: TGTGCCAGCAGCCAAGGTCTCGGCTCCTACGAGCAGTACTTC. The encoded protein is CASSQGLGSYEQYF.

The chain recombines TRBV10-3 with TRBJ1-5; D gene uncertain. CDR3 size: 14 residues. Germline CDR1 reads ENHRY; CDR2 reads SYGVKD. V was shortened by 1 base and J by 5 bases, with 9 bases between the two germline ends. The CDR3 sequence is CAISEYGSDQPQHF. As DNA, the CDR3 is TGTGCCATCAGTGAGTACGGTTCGGATCAGCCCCAGCATTTT.

The chain couples TRBV25-1 to TRBJ1-1, with D hard to call. This CDR3 region has 12 residues. Germline CDR1 and CDR2: MGHDK and SYGVNS. V was cut by 3 bases and J by 3 bases, with 5 bases left in between. CDR3 coding DNA: TGTGCCAGCAGTGAGGGCCACACTGAAGCTTTCTTT. It translates to CASSEGHTEAFF.

A few counts support this clonotype. V usage is TRBV11-3 and J usage is TRBJ2-2, with D hard to call. V was shortened by 5 bases and J by 0 bases, with 13 bases between the two germline ends. CDR1 and CDR2 from the germline V gene are SGHNT and YENEEA. CDR3 size: 16 residues. The CDR3 loop reads CASSRGDSSNTGELFF. The CDR3 region has the DNA TGTGCCAGCAGCCGAGGTGACTCTTCGAACACCGGGGAGCTGTTTTTT. Supplemented by reference TRBV11-3 and TRBJ2-2, the full variable domain reads EAGVVQSPRYKIIEKKQPVAFWCNPISGHNTLYWYLQNLGQGPELLIRYENEEAVDDSQLPKDRFSAERLKGVDSTLKIQPAELGDSAVYLCASSRGDSSNTGELFFGEGSRLTVL.

This sequence joins TRBV20-1 and TRBJ2-1; D gene uncertain. This CDR3 comprises 16 residues. The germline V and J ends were trimmed by 5 bases and 0 bases, with 17 bases remaining between them. The germline V gene encodes CDR1 DFQATT and CDR2 SNEGSKA (reference sequence). CDR3 nucleotide sequence: TGCAGTGCTTCTACTATCGCGGCCAGCTCCTACAATGAGCAGTTCTTC. It specifies CSASTIAASSYNEQFF.

The table lists this clonotype with a few counts. The chain recombines TRBV19 with TRBJ2-7; D is undetermined. The V end was cut by 2 bases, the J end by 3 bases, with 8 bases between. Germline CDR1 reads LNHDA; CDR2 reads SQIVND (reference sequence). The CDR3 spans 13 residues. CDR3: CASSIPGNYEQYF. CDR3 coding DNA: TGTGCCAGTAGTATACCTGGAAACTACGAGCAGTACTTC.

The V call is TRBV7-2, the J call TRBJ2-5, with D possibly TRBD2 on 6 matching bases. This CDR3 is built from 15 residues. V lost 5 bases, J lost 5 bases, and 18 bases lay in between. The germline V gene encodes CDR1 SGHTA and CDR2 FQGNSA. CDR3 protein: CASSPSGWREETQYF. For the CDR3, the DNA is TGTGCCAGCAGCCCAAGCGGGTGGCGAGAGGAGACCCAGTACTTC. Full variable domain (missing parts from reference TRBV7-2 and TRBJ2-5): GAGVSQSPSNKVTEKGKDVELRCDPISGHTALYWYRQSLGQGLEFLIYFQGNSAPDKSGLPSDRFSAERTGGSVSTLTIQRTQQEDSAVYLCASSPSGWREETQYFGPGTRLLVL.

In this sample, this clonotype turned up a few times. The chain uses TRBV12-3 or TRBV12-4 and TRBJ1-1; D is unclear. V lost 7 bases and J 8 bases, leaving 11 bases between the germline ends. The CDR3 consists of 11 residues. In nucleotides, the CDR3 is TGTGCCAGCAAATACTCGGAAGAAGCTTTCTTT. It is translated as CASKYSEEAFF.

V gene TRBV6-2 or TRBV6-3 combines with J gene TRBJ1-1; D perhaps matches TRBD1 (6 bases). The germline V gene encodes CDR1 MNHEY and CDR2 SVGEGT. The V end was cut by 6 bases, the J end by 6 bases, with 17 bases between. The CDR3 extends over 14 amino acids. This CDR3 reads CASSYATGLAEAFF. The CDR3 nucleotides read TGTGCCAGCAGCTACGCCACAGGGCTGGCTGAAGCTTTCTTT.

This chain uses TRBV20-1 with TRBJ2-2; 7 positions agree with TRBD1. This CDR3 spans 14 amino acids. With 5 bases clipped from V and 2 bases from J, the junction kept 5 bases outside the gene matches. The germline gives CDR1 DFQATT, CDR2 SNEGSKA (reference sequence). This chain's CDR3 is CSASQGTNTGELFF. In nucleotides, the CDR3 is TGCAGTGCTTCACAGGGGACCAACACCGGGGAGCTGTTTTTT.

In its sample, this clonotype was seen a few times. The V and J genes are TRBV6-2 or TRBV6-3 and TRBJ1-1, with a tentative D call TRBD1 (5 bases). This CDR3 has 16 residues. The V end lost 2 bases, the J end lost 5 bases, and 18 bases lay between the germline ends. Germline values: CDR1 MNHEY, CDR2 SVGEGT. The CDR3 here is CASSYLPGAIRTEAFF. CDR3 nucleotide sequence: TGTGCCAGCAGTTACCTCCCCGGGGCCATTAGGACTGAAGCTTTCTTT.

This chain uses TRBV6-2 or TRBV6-3 with TRBJ2-1; D is perhaps TRBD1 (5 bases). There are 18 residues in the CDR3. The germline V gene encodes CDR1 MNHEY and CDR2 SVGEGT. V was cut by 2 bases and J by 0 bases, with 17 bases left in between. CDR3 residues: CASSYTPQAASSYNEQFF. For the CDR3, the DNA is TGTGCCAGCAGTTACACACCACAGGCTGCCAGCTCCTACAATGAGCAGTTCTTC.

Of note for this clonotype: With a much larger clone just one base away, this may be a read error. The CDR3 coding sequence is TGTGCCAGCAGTGCAAGTCGACTAGAGGGGCGCACAGATACGCAGTATTTT. Its protein is CASSASRLEGRTDTQYF. V is TRBV12-3 or TRBV12-4 and J is TRBJ2-3, with TRBD2 as a possible D gene (6 bases). The V end lost 5 bases, the J end lost 1 base, and 19 bases lay between the germline ends. The CDR3 runs 17 residues.

In this sample, this clonotype turned up a few times. This chain links TRBV4-1 with TRBJ1-1; D is undetermined. The CDR3 runs to 15 residues. Germline assignment: CDR1 MGHRA and CDR2 YSYEKL. Trimming took 5 bases from V and 1 from J, leaving 14 bases between them. CDR3 region: CASSNPTERNTEAFF. The CDR3 nucleotides are TGCGCCAGCAGCAACCCGACGGAAAGGAACACTGAAGCTTTCTTT.

The rearrangement links TRBV3-1 to TRBJ1-2, with D uncertain. Trimming left V 0 bases short and J 7 bases short, with 15 bases between. The length of the CDR3 is 15 residues. The germline V gene encodes CDR1 LGHDT and CDR2 YNNKEL (reference sequence). The CDR3: CASSQEVALRAGYTF. The CDR3 DNA follows: TGTGCCAGCAGCCAAGAGGTCGCGCTCCGGGCTGGCTACACCTTC.

J is TRBJ2-3 and V is TRBV20-1; D uncertain. Trimming removed 3 bases from V and 1 base from J, with 8 bases in between. There are 13 residues in the CDR3. Germline assignment: CDR1 DFQATT and CDR2 SNEGSKA (reference sequence). The CDR3 nucleotides are TGCAGTGCTAGCGTTCCTCGCACAGATACGCAGTATTTT. It encodes CSASVPRTDTQYF.

The chain combines TRBV24-1 with TRBJ1-5; D is possibly TRBD1 (5 bases). Germline V gene sequence: CDR1 KGHDR, CDR2 SFDVKD. The CDR3 is made up of 14 amino acids. Trimming pared 12 bases from V and 0 bases from J, leaving 14 bases between. The CDR3 here is CAATRQNSNQPQHF. In DNA, the CDR3 is TGTGCCGCCACTCGACAGAATAGCAATCAGCCCCAGCATTTT.

This clonotype was found a few times. The gene calls are TRBV6-1 and TRBJ1-2; perhaps TRBD1 as D (6 bases). Germline loops: CDR1 MNHNS, CDR2 SASEGT. The V and J ends lost 8 bases and 4 bases respectively, with 14 bases between them. There are 13 residues in the CDR3. Here the CDR3 DNA reads TGTGCCAGCGGGCTGGGGGGCGGCTATGGCTACACCTTC. It is translated as CASGLGGGYGYTF.

The chain joins TRBV4-2 to TRBJ2-1; D is unresolved. CDR3 length: 15 amino acids. Deletions cut 0 bases from V and 6 bases from J, with 12 bases between. Looked up from germline, CDR1 is LGHNA and CDR2 is YNFKEQ. CDR3 region: CASSQENSAPNEQFF. The DNA for the CDR3 is TGTGCCAGCAGCCAAGAGAATTCCGCTCCCAATGAGCAGTTCTTC.

This clonotype was picked up a small number of times. The gene calls are TRBV6-5 and TRBJ1-2, with no clear D. V was cut by 0 bases and J by 7 bases, with 9 bases left in between. In germline, CDR1 is MNHEY, CDR2 SVGAGI. The CDR3 is 13 residues long. The CDR3 region has the DNA TGTGCCAGCAGTTACTCGATGGCAGCTGGCTACACCTTC. Encoded protein: CASSYSMAAGYTF.

This clonotype was detected many times. The rearrangement joins TRBV12-3 or TRBV12-4 to TRBJ2-7; D remains unclear. V lost 6 bases to trimming and J lost 0 bases, with 9 bases between them. The CDR3 loop spans 13 amino acids. The CDR3 nucleotides read TGTGCCAGCAGATCGGGCCTCTCCTACGAGCAGTACTTC. Translated: CASRSGLSYEQYF.

In its sample, this clonotype was seen a few times. V is TRBV6-6 and J is TRBJ1-1, with TRBD1 identical over 8 bases. The CDR3 consists of 13 residues. With V trimmed by 7 bases and J by 4 bases, 5 bases remained unmatched. Germline lookup yields CDR1 MNHNY and CDR2 SVGAGI (reference sequence). CDR3 residues: CASISGGTTEAFF. The CDR3 DNA reads TGTGCCAGCATCTCAGGGGGCACCACTGAAGCTTTCTTT.

This clonotype was observed a few times. The chain is built from TRBV20-1 and TRBJ2-7; 9 bases agree with TRBD1. Germline V gives CDR1 DFQATT, CDR2 SNEGSKA (reference sequence). Unmatched junction bases numbered 9, after V lost 1 base and J lost 2 bases. This CDR3 has 16 residues. This CDR3 is CSARGGPRTGAYEQYF. The CDR3 DNA is TGCAGTGCTAGAGGGGGGCCCCGGACAGGGGCCTACGAGCAGTACTTC.

Many counts were recorded for this clonotype. The chain couples TRBV6-2 or TRBV6-3 to TRBJ2-4, with a weak D call TRBD2 (5 bases). V shed 6 bases and J shed 7 bases, with 13 bases lying between them. CDR3 length: 13 residues. Germline CDR1 reads MNHEY; CDR2 reads SVGEGT. CDR3 region: CASSPPGLNIQYF. The CDR3, as DNA: TGTGCCAGCAGCCCCCCCGGACTGAACATTCAGTACTTC.

The chain couples TRBV4-2 to TRBJ2-7; D unclear. V was clipped by 0 bases and J by 5 bases, with 8 bases between them. Germline V gene sequence: CDR1 LGHNA, CDR2 YNFKEQ. The CDR3 sequence is 13 residues long. The CDR3 here is CASSQDGGDEQYF. DNA of the CDR3: TGTGCCAGCAGCCAAGATGGTGGGGACGAGCAGTACTTC.

In its sample, this clonotype was seen a few times. CDR3 sequence: CASSTLRGGYNEQFF. The CDR3, as DNA: TGTGCCAGCAGCACCCTGCGGGGGGGCTACAATGAGCAGTTCTTC. The chain links TRBV12-3 or TRBV12-4 to TRBJ2-1; 9 bases map to TRBD2. The CDR3 runs 15 residues. V gave up 6 bases and J gave up 3 bases; unmatched junction bases: 6.

This clonotype has just a few counts. V usage is TRBV20-1 and J usage is TRBJ2-2; D gene ambiguous. CDR3 size: 14 residues. V dropped 3 bases and J dropped 4 bases, with 12 bases sitting between them. Germline values: CDR1 DFQATT, CDR2 SNEGSKA (reference sequence). The CDR3 DNA is TGCAGTGCTAGTGCTCACCCGGGCACCGGGGAGCTGTTTTTT. Translation: CSASAHPGTGELFF.

This clonotype was found many times. CDR3 DNA: TGCAGTGCTAGCTTTGAAGGGACAGGGGATCCCAATGAGCAGTTCTTC. Its translation: CSASFEGTGDPNEQFF. The chain has TRBV20-1 and TRBJ2-1, with 10 bases identical to TRBD1. The junction had 11 bases not matched to a gene; V was cut back by 3 bases and J by 6 bases. Per germline, CDR1 DFQATT and CDR2 SNEGSKA (reference sequence). This CDR3 contains 16 residues.

This chain joins TRBV6-2 or TRBV6-3 and TRBJ1-5, with D hard to call. The germline V gene has CDR1 MNHEY and CDR2 SVGEGT. This CDR3 has 13 amino acids. Trimming pared 6 bases from V and 3 bases from J, leaving 9 bases between. In DNA form, the CDR3 reads TGTGCCAGCAGAGACACGCCCAATCAGCCCCAGCATTTT. This gives the protein CASRDTPNQPQHF.

The chain is built from TRBV4-3 and TRBJ2-5; tentatively, D is TRBD1 (6 bases). This CDR3 comprises 14 residues. V lost 1 base and J lost 5, with 11 bases in between. Germline V gene sequence: CDR1 LGHNA, CDR2 YSLEER. CDR3 in DNA: TGCGCCAGCAGCCAAGGTGGGGGCCGGGAGACCCAGTACTTC. Encoded protein: CASSQGGGRETQYF.